This paragraph reports one T cell receptor (beta chain). The repertoire was sequenced with immunoSEQ multiplex PCR; TCRdb's copy has only in-frame clones and lacks some. This table has over 150,000 clones, under 80% appearing once. The source of the sample is a study of blood T cell repertoires in COVID-19. The ends were cut back, 6 bases at V and 0 bases at J, with 10 bases in the middle. The CDR3 loop spans 14 amino acids. The germline gives CDR1 SGHNT, CDR2 YENEEA. This receptor was taken from a man in his sixties or seventies with acute or convalescent COVID-19. Sequencing was carried out using peripheral blood. The chain carries TRBV11-3 and TRBJ2-3, with D perhaps matching TRBD1 (6 bases). The CDR3 nucleotides read TGTGCCAGCAGTCAGGGGCGAAGCACAGATACGCAGTATTTT. Translated, it gives CASSQGRSTDTQYF.